This TCR beta chain was captured by sequencing in a study of blood T cell repertoires in COVID-19. The assay was immunoSEQ multiplex PCR, and TCRdb's table has in-frame clones only and misses some. The sample lists about 36,000 clones, around 80% seen once, with 15% to 20% in the top ten. Germline trimming cut 3 bases from V and 5 bases from J; bases unmatched to any gene: 5. The CDR3 loop spans 14 amino acids. CDR1 is KGHSH, CDR2 LQKENI, per germline. V gene TRBV18 combines with J gene TRBJ2-7; TRBD2 aligns across 9 bases. The receptor was derived from a man aged 65-85 years with acute or convalescent COVID-19. The specimen sequenced was peripheral blood. For the CDR3, the DNA is TGTGCCAGCTCACCCTATAGCGGGAGAAACGAGCAGTACTTC. This codes for CASSPYSGRNEQYF.